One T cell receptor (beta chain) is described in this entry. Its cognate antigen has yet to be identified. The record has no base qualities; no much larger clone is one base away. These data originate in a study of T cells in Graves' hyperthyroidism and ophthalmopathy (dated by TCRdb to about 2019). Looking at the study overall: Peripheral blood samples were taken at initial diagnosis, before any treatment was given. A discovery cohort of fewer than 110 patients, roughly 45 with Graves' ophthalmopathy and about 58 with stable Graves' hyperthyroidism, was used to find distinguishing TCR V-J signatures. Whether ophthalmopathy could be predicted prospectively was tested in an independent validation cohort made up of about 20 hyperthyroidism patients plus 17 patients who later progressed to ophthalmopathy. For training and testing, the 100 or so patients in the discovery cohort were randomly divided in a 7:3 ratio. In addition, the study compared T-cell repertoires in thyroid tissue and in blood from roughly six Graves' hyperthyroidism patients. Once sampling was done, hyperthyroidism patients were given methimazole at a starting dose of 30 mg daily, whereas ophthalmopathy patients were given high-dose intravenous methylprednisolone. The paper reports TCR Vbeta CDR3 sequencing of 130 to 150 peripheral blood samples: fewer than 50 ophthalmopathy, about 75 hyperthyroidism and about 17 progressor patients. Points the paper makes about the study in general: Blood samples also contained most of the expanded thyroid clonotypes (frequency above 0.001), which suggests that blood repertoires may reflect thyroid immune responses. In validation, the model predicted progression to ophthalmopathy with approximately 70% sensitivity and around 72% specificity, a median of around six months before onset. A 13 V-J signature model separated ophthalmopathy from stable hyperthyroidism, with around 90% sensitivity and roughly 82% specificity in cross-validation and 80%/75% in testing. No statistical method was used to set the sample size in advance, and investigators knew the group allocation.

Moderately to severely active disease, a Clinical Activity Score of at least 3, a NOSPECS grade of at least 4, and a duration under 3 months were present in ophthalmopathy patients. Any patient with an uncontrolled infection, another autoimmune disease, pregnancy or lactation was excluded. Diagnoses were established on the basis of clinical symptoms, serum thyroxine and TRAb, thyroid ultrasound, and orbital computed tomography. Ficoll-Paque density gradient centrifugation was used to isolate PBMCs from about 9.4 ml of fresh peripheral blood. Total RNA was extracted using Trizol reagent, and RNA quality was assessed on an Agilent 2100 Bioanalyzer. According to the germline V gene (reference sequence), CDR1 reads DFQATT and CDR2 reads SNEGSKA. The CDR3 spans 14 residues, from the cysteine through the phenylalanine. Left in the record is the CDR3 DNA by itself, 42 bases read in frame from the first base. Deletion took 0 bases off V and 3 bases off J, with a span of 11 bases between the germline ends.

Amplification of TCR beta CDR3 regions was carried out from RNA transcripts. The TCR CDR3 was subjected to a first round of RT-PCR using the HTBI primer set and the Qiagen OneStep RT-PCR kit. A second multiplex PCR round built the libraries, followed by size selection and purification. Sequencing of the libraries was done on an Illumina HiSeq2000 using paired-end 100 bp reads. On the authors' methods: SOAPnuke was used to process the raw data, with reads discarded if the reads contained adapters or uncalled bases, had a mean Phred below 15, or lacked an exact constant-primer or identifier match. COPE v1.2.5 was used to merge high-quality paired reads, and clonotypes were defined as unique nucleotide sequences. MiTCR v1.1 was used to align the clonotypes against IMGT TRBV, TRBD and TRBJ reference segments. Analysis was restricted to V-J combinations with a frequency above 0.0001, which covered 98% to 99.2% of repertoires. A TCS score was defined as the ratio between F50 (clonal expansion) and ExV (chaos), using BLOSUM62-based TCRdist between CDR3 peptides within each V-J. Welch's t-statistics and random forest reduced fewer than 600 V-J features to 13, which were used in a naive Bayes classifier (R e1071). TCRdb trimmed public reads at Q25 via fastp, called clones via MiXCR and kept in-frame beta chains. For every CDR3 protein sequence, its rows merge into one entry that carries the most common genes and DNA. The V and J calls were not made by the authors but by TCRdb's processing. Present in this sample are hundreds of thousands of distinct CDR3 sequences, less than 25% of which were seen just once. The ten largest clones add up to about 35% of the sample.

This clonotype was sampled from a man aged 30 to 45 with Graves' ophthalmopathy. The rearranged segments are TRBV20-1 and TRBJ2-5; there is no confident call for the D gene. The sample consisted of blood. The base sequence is TGCAGTGCTAGAGAATCCGGTGGGGAAGAGACCCAGTACTTC. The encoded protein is CSARESGGEETQYF.